The 30 T cell receptor beta chains reported below all come from one sample, sequenced in a study of blood T cell repertoires in COVID-19. The data were produced by immunoSEQ multiplex PCR, yet TCRdb's version contains in-frame clones alone and is incomplete. This sample yields 60,000 to 75,000 clones, of which roughly 86% are seen a single time; about 6.3% belongs to the top ten. The specimen was peripheral blood. The receptors derive from a man between 60 and 70 years old with acute or convalescent COVID-19.

In its sample, this clone was seen once. V gene TRBV19 combines with J gene TRBJ1-1; no clear D gene. The CDR3 is made up of 13 amino acids. Germline V gene sequence: CDR1 LNHDA, CDR2 SQIVND (reference sequence). The V and J ends lost 6 bases and 8 bases respectively, with 16 bases between them. CDR3 sequence reads: CASRNGLTTEAFF. The CDR3 region has the DNA TGTGCCAGTAGGAACGGACTAACGACAGAAGCTTTCTTT.

This sequence joins TRBV4-3 and TRBJ2-7; 8 positions match TRBD1. This CDR3 spans 18 amino acids. CDR1 and CDR2 from the germline V gene are LGHNA and YSLEER. The V segment lost 0 bases and the J segment 4 bases; nucleotides outside the gene matches: 14. The CDR3 nucleotides are TGCGCCAGCAGCCAAGAAGGAGGACAGGGTTTTCCCTTTTACGAGCAGTACTTC. This gives the protein CASSQEGGQGFPFYEQYF.

V gene TRBV7-8 combines with J gene TRBJ2-3, with TRBD2 identical over 9 bases. CDR1 is SGHVS, CDR2 FQNEAQ, per germline. This CDR3 has 16 residues. V lost 0 bases and J lost 9; bases outside the gene matches: 10. The CDR3 here is CASSLASLAGSQTQYF. DNA for the CDR3: TGTGCCAGCAGCTTAGCGAGCCTAGCGGGGAGCCAGACGCAGTATTTT. The whole variable domain, remainder taken from reference TRBV7-8 and TRBJ2-3, is GAGVSQSPRYKVAKRGQDVALRCDPISGHVSLFWYQQALGQGPEFLTYFQNEAQLDKSGLPSDRFFAERPEGSVSTLKIQRTQQEDSAVYLCASSLASLAGSQTQYFGPGTRLTVL.

The DNA for the CDR3 is TGTGCCAGTGAGGCCGGGACAGGGTTACACGAGCAGTACTTC. Translated: CASEAGTGLHEQYF. V and J are TRBV19 and TRBJ2-7, with 9 bases lining up with TRBD1. The CDR3 consists of 14 residues. The germline V gene has CDR1 LNHDA and CDR2 SQIVND (reference sequence). J gave up 5 bases and V 8 bases, and 10 bases lay outside the gene matches.

The chain couples TRBV13 to TRBJ1-6; 8 bases line up with TRBD1. CDR1 is PRHDT and CDR2 is FYEKMQ in the germline V gene (reference sequence). The CDR3 has 16 amino acids. Trimming removed 5 bases from V and 9 bases from J; junction bases left unmatched: 12. The CDR3 coding sequence is TGTGCCAGCAGCCTACGACCGGACAGGGTGGGTTCACCCCTCCACTTT. Protein: CASSLRPDRVGSPLHF.

CDR3 in DNA: TGTGCCTGGAGTGTACCCGGGACTAGCGGCTACGAGCAGTACTTC. Its protein is CAWSVPGTSGYEQYF. The rearrangement joins TRBV30 to TRBJ2-7, with 11 nucleotides matching TRBD2. The germline V gene encodes CDR1 GTSNPN and CDR2 SVGIG (reference sequence). There are 15 residues in the CDR3. J lost 3 bases, V lost 0 bases, and 4 bases had no gene match.

This clone was counted a single time. J is TRBJ1-5 and V is TRBV21-1; the D segment call TRBD1 is taken from the table without a DNA check. TRBV21-1 is listed as a pseudogene. CDR3 length: 12 amino acids. CDR3 sequence (DNA): TGTGCCAGCTCCCAGAGCAATCAGCCCCAGCATTTT. Translated: CASSQSNQPQHF.

V is TRBV15 and J is TRBJ1-5; no clear D. V was trimmed by 5 bases and J by 6 bases, leaving 14 bases between them. The germline V gene has CDR1 LNHNV and CDR2 YYDKDF (reference sequence). The CDR3 runs to 14 residues. This chain's CDR3 is CATSSGQVRQPQHF. In nucleotides, the CDR3 is TGTGCCACCAGCTCTGGGCAGGTTCGTCAGCCCCAGCATTTT. The full variable domain, completed using reference TRBV15 and TRBJ1-5, is DAMVIQNPRYQVTQFGKPVTLSCSQTLNHNVMYWYQQKSSQAPKLLFHYYDKDFNNEADTPDNFQSRRPNTSFCFLDIRSPGLGDTAMYLCATSSGQVRQPQHFGDGTRLSIL.

This chain joins TRBV13 and TRBJ2-4; maybe TRBD2 (7 bases). Trimming shortened V by 1 base and J by 3 bases, and 16 bases separated the two germline ends. The length of the CDR3 is 17 residues. Germline V gives CDR1 PRHDT, CDR2 FYEKMQ (reference sequence). CDR3 sequence (DNA): TGTGCCAGCAGCTTAGTTCTACGGGGGGCGGTCAAAAACATTCAGTACTTC. Translation gives CASSLVLRGAVKNIQYF.

The V gene is TRBV11-1, the J gene TRBJ2-2; perhaps TRBD1 as D (6 bases). The CDR3 contains 14 residues. CDR1 is SGHAT and CDR2 is FQDESV in the germline V gene (reference sequence). The V end lost 3 bases, the J end lost 4 bases, and 9 bases lay between the germline ends. CDR3 sequence reads: CASSLGASTGELFF. DNA of the CDR3: TGTGCCAGCAGCTTGGGGGCAAGCACCGGGGAGCTGTTTTTT.

V gene TRBV2 combines with J gene TRBJ1-5; tentatively, D is TRBD1 (5 bases). Trimming removed 3 bases at V and 4 bases at J, with 10 bases between. This CDR3 has 14 amino acids. Germline CDR1 SNHLY, CDR2 FYNNEI. The CDR3 protein is CASSDSGLNQPQHF. The CDR3 DNA reads as TGTGCCAGCAGTGATTCAGGGTTAAATCAGCCCCAGCATTTT.

This chain connects TRBV3-1 (or the pseudogene TRBV3-2) to TRBJ1-1; 7 positions agree with TRBD1. Germline CDR1 is LGHDT and CDR2 is YNNKEL (reference sequence). J gave up 5 bases and V 0 bases, and 3 bases lay outside the gene matches. The CDR3 contains 14 residues. The CDR3 nucleotides read TGTGCCAGCAGCCAAGATTGGGACAGAACTGAAGCTTTCTTT. Translating it yields CASSQDWDRTEAFF.

V and J are TRBV2 and TRBJ1-2; 11 bases agree with TRBD1. The CDR3 has 14 residues. Germline lookup yields CDR1 SNHLY and CDR2 FYNNEI. Trimming cost V 3 bases and J 9 bases; bases outside gene matches: 6. CDR3 amino acids: CASSEGQGVGSYTF. The CDR3 region has the DNA TGTGCCAGCAGTGAGGGACAGGGGGTTGGGAGCTACACCTTC.

The DNA for the CDR3 is TGCGCCAGCAGCTTGTATAGTAGTGGCGGGGGTCTAGATACGCAGTATTTT. Protein: CASSLYSSGGGLDTQYF. The chain links TRBV5-1 to TRBJ2-3, with 7 nucleotides matching TRBD2. The CDR3 has 17 amino acids. The V gene end was trimmed by 1 base and the J gene end by 5 bases; junction bases not matched to a gene: 13. Germline CDR1 is SGHRS and CDR2 is YFSETQ.

The V and J genes are TRBV6-5 and TRBJ1-2; D gene uncertain. The CDR3 loop spans 13 amino acids. Germline CDR1 MNHEY, CDR2 SVGAGI. V was clipped by 4 bases and J by 4 bases, with 10 bases between them. CDR3 coding DNA: TGTGCCAGCAGTTCTACGAGTGGCTATGGCTACACCTTC. This translates into CASSSTSGYGYTF.

The chain links TRBV18 to TRBJ2-1; 7 bases agree with TRBD2. The CDR3 is 14 amino acids. CDR1 is KGHSH, CDR2 LQKENI, per germline. J was trimmed by 10 bases and V by 5 bases; bases with no gene match: 11. The CDR3, as DNA: TGTGCCAGCTCATTACAGCGGGGCTCGGGCGAGCAGTTCTTC. Translated: CASSLQRGSGEQFF.

The chain recombines TRBV12-5 with TRBJ1-6, with TRBD1 identical over 7 bases. CDR3 length equals 15 residues. CDR1 is LGHNT, CDR2 FRNRAP, per germline. With 0 bases clipped from V and 7 bases from J, the junction kept 3 bases outside the gene matches. As DNA, the CDR3 is TGTGCTAGTGGTTTGGTATCAGGGGGAAATTCACCCCTCCACTTT. It is translated as CASGLVSGGNSPLHF.

The chain carries TRBV6-5 and TRBJ2-2, with TRBD1 as a possible D gene (5 bases). Germline CDR1 and CDR2: MNHEY and SVGAGI. With 4 bases removed from V and 0 bases from J, the gap between germline ends came to 9 bases. The CDR3 extends over 15 amino acids. The DNA for the CDR3 is TGTGCCAGCAGTTCCCGCAGGGCGAACACCGGGGAGCTGTTTTTT. Translating gives CASSSRRANTGELFF.

The V and J genes are TRBV5-4 and TRBJ2-7, with no clear D. With 2 bases removed from V and 4 bases from J, the gap between germline ends came to 10 bases. The CDR3 extends over 13 amino acids. CDR1 and CDR2 (germline): SGHNT, YYREEE (reference sequence). In nucleotides, the CDR3 is TGTGCCAGCAGCTTTTTATCGGAGTACGAGCAGTACTTC. Amino acids: CASSFLSEYEQYF.

The chain has TRBV5-4 and TRBJ1-1, with D unclear. This CDR3 is built from 15 residues. The germline V gene has CDR1 SGHNT and CDR2 YYREEE (reference sequence). The V end was cut by 0 bases, the J end by 2 bases, with 11 bases between. The CDR3 protein is CASSLDVALNTEAFF. The CDR3 bases are TGTGCCAGCAGCTTGGACGTGGCCTTAAACACTGAAGCTTTCTTT.

The chain combines TRBV7-9 with TRBJ1-4; possibly TRBD1 for D (5 bases). V lost 0 bases and J 4 bases, leaving 12 bases between the germline ends. The CDR3 sequence is 16 residues long. Germline V gene data show CDR1 as SEHNR and CDR2 as FQNEAQ (reference sequence). The CDR3 DNA follows: TGTGCCAGCAGCTTAGCCCCCCAGGGAAATAATGAAAAACTGTTTTTT. This translates into CASSLAPQGNNEKLFF.

The chain recombines TRBV11-2 with TRBJ2-1, with 14 positions matching TRBD2. V dropped 5 bases and J dropped 0; count of bases not matched to a gene: 9. This CDR3 spans 19 amino acids. Per germline, CDR1 SGHAT and CDR2 FQNNGV. CDR3 sequence reads: CASSPRTSGGSSSYNEQFF. In DNA form, the CDR3 reads TGTGCCAGCAGCCCCAGGACTAGCGGGGGGTCAAGCTCCTACAATGAGCAGTTCTTC.

The J gene is TRBJ1-2, the V gene TRBV16; D is ambiguous. Trimming stripped 1 base from V and 4 bases from J, with 16 bases between. The CDR3 runs to 16 residues. Looked up from germline, CDR1 is KGHSY and CDR2 is FQNENV. Written as DNA, the CDR3 is TGTGCCAGCAGCCAATACAATCCCGAGGAGATCTATGGCTACACCTTC. It encodes CASSQYNPEEIYGYTF.

This chain joins TRBV6-5 and TRBJ1-3; 7 nucleotides agree with TRBD1. The CDR3 extends over 13 amino acids. The V segment lost 8 bases and the J segment 8 bases; nucleotides outside the gene matches: 9. Germline assignment: CDR1 MNHEY and CDR2 SVGAGI. The CDR3 sequence is CASPIQGKYTIYF. The CDR3 DNA reads TGTGCCAGCCCTATACAGGGGAAGTACACCATATATTTT.

This clone turned up a few times. The chain combines TRBV10-3 with TRBJ2-2, with D perhaps matching TRBD1 (6 bases). CDR3 size: 14 residues. V was shortened by 5 bases and J by 4 bases, with 11 bases between the two germline ends. Germline CDR1 ENHRY, CDR2 SYGVKD. CDR3: CAISNRELTGELFF. The CDR3 nucleotides are TGTGCCATCAGTAACAGGGAACTCACCGGGGAGCTGTTTTTT.

V usage is TRBV4-3 and J usage is TRBJ1-1, with 8 bases lining up with TRBD1. The CDR3 contains 15 residues. The J segment lost 3 bases and the V segment lost 6 bases, leaving 9 bases of the junction unmatched. Germline V CDR1 and CDR2: LGHNA, YSLEER. For the CDR3, the DNA is TGCGCCAGCAGTTTATTGGTGACAGGGGACACTGAAGCTTTCTTT. It translates to CASSLLVTGDTEAFF.

V and J are TRBV7-2 and TRBJ1-3, with D possibly matching TRBD1 (5 bases). V lost 2 bases, J lost 2 bases, and 13 bases lay in between. Germline values: CDR1 SGHTA, CDR2 FQGNSA. The CDR3 has 16 residues. The CDR3 DNA reads as TGTGCCAGCAGCTTATTCGCGGGACCCACTGGAAACACCATATATTTT. This translates into CASSLFAGPTGNTIYF.

This chain joins TRBV5-1 and TRBJ1-5, with 7 bases identical to TRBD1. V lost 2 bases and J lost 3; bases outside the gene matches: 5. Germline lookup yields CDR1 SGHRS and CDR2 YFSETQ. There are 15 residues in the CDR3. The CDR3 DNA reads as TGCGCCAGCAGCTTAGGAGGGGGCCACAATCAGCCCCAGCATTTT. Translating gives CASSLGGGHNQPQHF.

This clone was detected once. The chain is built from TRBV11-3 and TRBJ2-7, with 7 positions matching TRBD1. CDR3 length: 13 residues. V dropped 5 bases and J dropped 7; count of bases not matched to a gene: 8. Germline V gives CDR1 SGHNT, CDR2 YENEEA. The CDR3 DNA reads as TGTGCCAGCAGCCCTAATACAGGGGTTGAGCAGTACTTC. It specifies CASSPNTGVEQYF.

This clone was seen more than once but under ten times. This rearrangement joins TRBV4-2 to TRBJ2-1; no firm D call. V lost 0 bases and J lost 9, with 9 bases in between. Germline loops: CDR1 LGHNA, CDR2 YNFKEQ. CDR3 size: 13 residues. The CDR3 bases are TGTGCCAGCAGCCAAGAAAGGAGAAGTGAGCAGTTCTTC. Translating gives CASSQERRSEQFF.